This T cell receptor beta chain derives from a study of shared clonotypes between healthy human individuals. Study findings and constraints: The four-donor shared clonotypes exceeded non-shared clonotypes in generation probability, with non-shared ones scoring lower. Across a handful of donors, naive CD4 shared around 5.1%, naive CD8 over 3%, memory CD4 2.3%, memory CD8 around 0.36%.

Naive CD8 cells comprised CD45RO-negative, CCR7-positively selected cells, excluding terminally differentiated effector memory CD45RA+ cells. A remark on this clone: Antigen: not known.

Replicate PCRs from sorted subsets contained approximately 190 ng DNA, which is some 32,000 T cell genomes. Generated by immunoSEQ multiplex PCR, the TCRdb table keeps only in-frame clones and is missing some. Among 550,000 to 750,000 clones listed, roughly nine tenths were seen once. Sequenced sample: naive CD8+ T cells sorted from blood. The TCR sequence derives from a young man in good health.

DNA of the CDR3: TGTGCCAGCAGTGTCGTTCAGGGCGAGGACACTGAAGCTTTCTTT. Residues: CASSVVQGEDTEAFF. This chain links TRBV28 with TRBJ1-1; D perhaps matches TRBD1 (5 bases). Per germline, CDR1 MDHEN and CDR2 SYDVKM. This CDR3 comprises 15 residues. The V gene lost 5 bases and the J gene lost 3 bases, with 16 bases spanning the gap.